Below, 3 T cell receptor beta chains from the same sample are listed, as sequenced in a study of blood T cell repertoires in COVID-19. Only in-frame clones appear in the TCRdb table, and some are missing; sequencing was by immunoSEQ multiplex PCR. Among approximately 390,000 clones listed, more than 75% were seen once. The specimen was peripheral blood. All receptors derive from a woman aged 55-70 years with COVID-19, enrolled during active disease.

V gene TRBV11-2 combines with J gene TRBJ1-1; D gene uncertain. The CDR3 runs to 15 residues. Trimming left V 1 base short and J 7 bases short, with 16 bases between. The germline CDR1 and CDR2 sequences are SGHAT and FQNNGV. The CDR3 sequence: CASSLVSDWWVEAFF. The CDR3 coding sequence is TGTGCCAGCAGCTTAGTTTCGGACTGGTGGGTTGAAGCTTTCTTT.

The J gene is TRBJ1-1, the V gene TRBV5-1; no clear D gene. Germline V gives CDR1 SGHRS, CDR2 YFSETQ. V dropped 6 bases and J dropped 6 bases, with 27 bases sitting between them. This CDR3 comprises 17 residues. CDR3: CASTQRTSGSLGAEAFF. The CDR3 bases are TGCGCCAGCACCCAGCGGACCTCGGGCTCCCTAGGCGCTGAAGCTTTCTTT.

The chain carries TRBV10-3 and TRBJ2-1; perhaps TRBD2 as D (6 bases). The CDR3 loop spans 15 amino acids. The V end lost 6 bases, the J end lost 7 bases, and 19 bases lay between the germline ends. CDR1 is ENHRY and CDR2 is SYGVKD in the germline V gene. The CDR3 spells CAISRLGEVFNEQFF. The CDR3 region has the DNA TGTGCCATCAGCCGACTAGGAGAAGTATTTAATGAGCAGTTCTTC.